This T cell receptor (beta chain) was documented in a study of cytomegalovirus exposure and HLA in healthy donors. Only in-frame clones appear in the TCRdb table, and some are missing; sequencing was by immunoSEQ multiplex PCR. The repertoire includes 150,000 to 200,000 clones, less than 90% of them detected once, and roughly 10% sits in the top ten. Germline CDR1 WSHSY, CDR2 SAAADI. The CDR3 has 14 residues. J was trimmed by 3 bases and V by 10 bases; bases with no gene match: 8. The gene calls are TRBV10-2 and TRBJ2-1, with TRBD1 matching over 8 bases. The origin of this receptor is a man under 40 in good health and CMV-seropositive. What was sequenced was PBMCs. The CDR3 region has the DNA TGCGCCACCCGGGACAGGCTAAACTACAATGAGCAGTTCTTC. Amino acids: CATRDRLNYNEQFF.